This T cell receptor beta chain is drawn from a study of post-analysis software for immune sequencing data. Study-wide background: Several disease courses (relapsing-remitting, secondary progressive and progressive-relapsing) of multiple sclerosis were included.

This clonotype was seen more than once but under ten times. Its antigen is undetermined. Findings and caveats of the study: Patients used a few TRBV segments, including TRBV5-6, TRBV5-1 and TRBV20-1, more often than controls.

The germline gives CDR1 SNHLY, CDR2 FYNNEI. The CDR3 consists of 16 residues. Trimming cost V 2 bases and J 4 bases, with 17 bases left between them. Unique molecular identifiers were carried by the TCR beta cDNA libraries. MiXCR, applied by TCRdb to the PCR reads, yields one record per CDR3 protein. The sample has about 400,000 distinct CDR3 sequences, roughly 35% seen once. Material for sequencing was blood. This TCR derives from a girl aged 5 to 17 with multiple sclerosis. This chain uses TRBV2 with TRBJ2-5; D is possibly TRBD1 (5 bases). The CDR3 bases are TGTGCCAGCAGTGAACCCACTTTGGGGCGACGAGAGACCCAGTACTTC. Protein: CASSEPTLGRRETQYF.